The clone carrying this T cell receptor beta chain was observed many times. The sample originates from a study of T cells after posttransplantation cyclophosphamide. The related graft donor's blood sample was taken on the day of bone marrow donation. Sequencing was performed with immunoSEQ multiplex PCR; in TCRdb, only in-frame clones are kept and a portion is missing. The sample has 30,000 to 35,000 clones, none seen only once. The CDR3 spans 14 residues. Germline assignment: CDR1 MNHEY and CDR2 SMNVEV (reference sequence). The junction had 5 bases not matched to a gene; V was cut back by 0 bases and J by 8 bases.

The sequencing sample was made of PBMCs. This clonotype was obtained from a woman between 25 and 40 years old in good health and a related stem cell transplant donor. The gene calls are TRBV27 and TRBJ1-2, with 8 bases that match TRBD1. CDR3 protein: CASSLSAGGWGYTF. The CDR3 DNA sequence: TGTGCCAGCAGTTTATCAGCAGGGGGCTGGGGCTACACCTTC.